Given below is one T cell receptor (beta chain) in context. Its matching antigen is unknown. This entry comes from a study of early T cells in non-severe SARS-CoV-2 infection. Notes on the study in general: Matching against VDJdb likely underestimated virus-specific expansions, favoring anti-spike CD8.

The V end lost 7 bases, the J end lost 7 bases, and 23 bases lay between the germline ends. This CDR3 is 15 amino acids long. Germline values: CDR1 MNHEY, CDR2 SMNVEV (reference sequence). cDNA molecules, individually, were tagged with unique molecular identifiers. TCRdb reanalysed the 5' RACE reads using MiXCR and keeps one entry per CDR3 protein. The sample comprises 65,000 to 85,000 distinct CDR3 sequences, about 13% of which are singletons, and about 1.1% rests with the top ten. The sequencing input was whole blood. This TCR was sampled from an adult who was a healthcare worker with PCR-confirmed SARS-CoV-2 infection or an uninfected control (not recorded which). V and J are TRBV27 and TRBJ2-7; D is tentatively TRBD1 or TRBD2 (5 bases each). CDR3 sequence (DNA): TGTGCCAGCATGGAACGACGGGACGCCAAGGGGGAGCAGTACTTC. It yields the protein CASMERRDAKGEQYF.